The entry below gives a single TCR beta chain sequence along with its context. The data stem from a study of blood T cell repertoires in COVID-19. Study-level information: T cells, B-cell-depleted T cells, or PBMCs supplied cDNA or gDNA.

Original handling: Counts of nucleated cells, estimated from reference gene primer amplification, were obtained. Using immunoSEQ multiplex PCR, the repertoire was profiled, and TCRdb retains in-frame clones only, with some absent. That table is the source of V, J and clone size, and D and trimming were worked out from the DNA. Of 150,000 to 200,000 clones in the sample, about 88% were seen once. Germline V gene data show CDR1 as MGHDK and CDR2 as SYGVNS. CDR3 size: 13 residues. The chain carries TRBV25-1 and TRBJ2-1, with a possible D match to TRBD2 (6 bases). The TCR comes from a young man who had recovered from COVID-19. The specimen sequenced was peripheral blood. The CDR3 bases are TGTGCGGTGTCCGGGAGCTCCTACAATGAGCAGTTCTTC. Translated, it gives CAVSGSSYNEQFF.